This T cell receptor beta chain appears in the sequencing data of a study of blood T cell repertoires in COVID-19. At the level of the study: COVID-19 samples collected from the United States, Italy and Spain covered acute and convalescent phases. Nucleic acid was either cDNA or gDNA, and it came from T cells, B-cell-depleted T cells, or PBMCs.

The sample holds one count of this clone. The authors' processing: Amplification from reference gene primers served as the basis for estimated nucleated cell counts. Measured with immunoSEQ multiplex PCR; TCRdb has only the in-frame clones, and not every one. The V and J calls and the clone size are those of that table, but D and trimming were determined from the DNA. The table lists more than 85,000 clones, 70% to 90% of them singletons. This CDR3 has 12 amino acids. Germline-derived CDR1 and CDR2 are MDHEN and SYDVKM. V was trimmed by 6 bases and J by 3 bases, leaving 9 bases between them. The gene calls are TRBV28 and TRBJ2-7; maybe TRBD1 (5 bases). This sequence was found in a human donor in a cohort sampled during active COVID-19. Sequencing was performed on peripheral blood. CDR3 nucleotide sequence: TGTGCCAGCAGCCGACAGAACTACGAGCAGTACTTC. Its translation is CASSRQNYEQYF.